The 14 T cell receptor beta chains below were found in one sample sequenced in a study of T cells in localized non-small cell lung cancer. Some clones are missing from TCRdb's copy, which holds only in-frame ones; the method was immunoSEQ multiplex PCR. The sample records 1,500 to 2,000 clones, 20% to 30% being singletons. Sample: lung tumor tissue, taken before any cancer treatment. Receptors originate from a male donor at least 60 years old with stage II squamous cell lung carcinoma.

Only a few counts were recorded for this clone. The rearrangement joins TRBV29-1 to TRBJ1-1, with D uncertain. The germline V gene has CDR1 SQVTM and CDR2 ANQGSEA. The CDR3 has 12 amino acids. Trimming stripped 5 bases from V and 6 bases from J, with 13 bases between. CDR3 protein: CSVLLAASEAFF. The CDR3 coding sequence is TGCAGCGTTTTGCTAGCGGCTTCTGAAGCTTTCTTT.

This sequence joins TRBV18 and TRBJ1-2; 10 bases agree with TRBD1. This CDR3 is 15 amino acids long. Germline CDR1 KGHSH, CDR2 LQKENI. Losses at the gene ends were 5 bases for V and 2 bases for J; bases not matched to a gene: 5. CDR3 bases: TGTGCCAGCTCATCGACAGGGGGCGGAAACTATGGCTACACCTTC. Translation: CASSSTGGGNYGYTF.

The chain is built from TRBV19 and TRBJ2-1; D uncertain. CDR1 is LNHDA, CDR2 SQIVND, per germline (reference sequence). V lost 6 bases, J lost 5 bases, and 20 bases lay in between. CDR3 length: 16 residues. CDR3 nucleotides: TGTGCCAGTAGACCGACGGATGACCAGGTAAACAATGAGCAGTTCTTC. It encodes CASRPTDDQVNNEQFF.

This clone was detected only once. This chain connects TRBV29-1 to TRBJ2-1; perhaps TRBD2 as D (6 bases). The CDR3 has 13 residues. V shed 7 bases and J shed 4 bases, with 14 bases lying between them. CDR1 is SQVTM and CDR2 is ANQGSEA in the germline V gene. Here the CDR3 reads CSAAASVYNEQFF. The CDR3 DNA sequence: TGCAGCGCGGCGGCTAGCGTATACAATGAGCAGTTCTTC.

This rearrangement joins TRBV19 to TRBJ2-1; 9 bases align to TRBD1. Germline CDR1 is LNHDA and CDR2 is SQIVND (reference sequence). The CDR3 contains 17 residues. The trim removed 1 base at V and 7 bases at J, leaving 11 bases unmatched. CDR3 loop: CASSIGFRGQGLNEQFF. The DNA of the CDR3 is TGTGCCAGTAGTATAGGGTTTCGGGGACAGGGTCTGAATGAGCAGTTCTTC.

The genes are TRBV5-1 and TRBJ2-7, with D possibly matching TRBD1 (5 bases). V lost 6 bases and J lost 2, with 24 bases in between. This CDR3 contains 17 residues. Germline CDR1 is SGHRS and CDR2 is YFSETQ. The chain's CDR3 is CASTDFFRQTTTYEQYF. For the CDR3, the DNA is TGCGCCAGCACCGATTTTTTCCGACAGACCACAACCTACGAGCAGTACTTC.

This chain joins TRBV7-6 and TRBJ2-5, with D possibly TRBD2 on 5 matching bases. The length of the CDR3 is 20 residues. CDR1 SGHVS and CDR2 FNYEAQ come from the germline V gene. V lost 1 base and J 1 base, leaving 25 bases between the germline ends. This CDR3 reads CASSLGPQSAWRTAQETQYF. Here the CDR3 DNA reads TGTGCCAGCAGCTTAGGTCCCCAGAGCGCCTGGAGGACTGCCCAAGAGACCCAGTACTTC. Full variable domain (missing parts from reference TRBV7-6 and TRBJ2-5): GAGVSQSPRYKVTKRGQDVALRCDPISGHVSLYWYRQALGQGPEFLTYFNYEAQQDKSGLPNDRFSAERPEGSISTLTIQRTEQRDSAMYRCASSLGPQSAWRTAQETQYFGPGTRLLVL.

J is TRBJ1-3 and V is TRBV19, with TRBD1 as a possible D gene (5 bases). This CDR3 is 16 amino acids long. Germline CDR1 reads LNHDA; CDR2 reads SQIVND (reference sequence). The V gene lost 6 bases and the J gene lost 0 bases, with 15 bases spanning the gap. The CDR3 loop reads CASSHVWGFSGNTIYF. The CDR3 DNA reads as TGTGCCAGTAGCCACGTATGGGGGTTCTCTGGAAACACCATATATTTT.

This clone is medium-sized by share. The chain combines TRBV9 with TRBJ1-2; 7 bases match TRBD1. This CDR3 region has 14 residues. CDR1 and CDR2 (germline): SGDLS, YYNGEE. The trim removed 4 bases at V and 0 bases at J, leaving 3 bases unmatched. CDR3 region: CASSWTGANYGYTF. In DNA form, the CDR3 reads TGTGCCAGCAGCTGGACAGGAGCTAACTATGGCTACACCTTC.

This clone was observed a few times. The CDR3 sequence is CASSLTSGSRYEQYF. The CDR3 nucleotides are TGCGCCAGCAGCTTAACTAGCGGGAGCAGGTACGAGCAGTACTTC. This chain joins TRBV23-1 and TRBJ2-7, with 11 positions matching TRBD2. TRBV23-1 is placed among ORFs of uncertain function. The CDR3 runs to 15 residues. The junction had 8 bases not matched to a gene; V was cut back by 6 bases and J by 4 bases.

This clone is labeled medium-sized. The CDR3 loop reads CASSLGQGNTEAFF. The CDR3 bases are TGTGCCAGCAGCCTGGGACAGGGAAACACTGAAGCTTTCTTT. The chain employs TRBV11-3 and TRBJ1-1; TRBD1 aligns across 9 bases. This CDR3 spans 14 amino acids. Trimming removed 5 bases from V and 2 bases from J; junction bases left unmatched: 3. CDR1 and CDR2 from the germline V gene are SGHNT and YENEEA.

This clone came up a few times. This chain connects TRBV4-1 to TRBJ2-7, with D tentatively TRBD2 (6 bases). The CDR3 has 15 residues. The V and J ends lost 2 bases and 2 bases respectively, with 13 bases between them. In germline, CDR1 is MGHRA, CDR2 YSYEKL. CDR3 DNA sequence: TGCGCCAGCAGCCAACCGACTAGATCGACCTACGAGCAGTACTTC. Its protein product is CASSQPTRSTYEQYF.

V usage is TRBV28 and J usage is TRBJ1-2; no definite D call. The V end lost 2 bases, the J end lost 4 bases, and 11 bases lay between the germline ends. Germline V gives CDR1 MDHEN, CDR2 SYDVKM. The CDR3 covers 14 residues. The CDR3 bases are TGTGCCAGCAGTTTAGGGGAAAGTTCCTATGGCTACACCTTC. It codes for CASSLGESSYGYTF.

Only a few counts were recorded for this clone. This chain uses TRBV7-5 with TRBJ1-5; the D call TRBD1 from the table was never checked on the DNA. TRBV7-5 is designated a pseudogene. The length of the CDR3 is 15 residues. CDR3 amino acids: CASSPGGDRGQPQHF. The CDR3 nucleotides read TGTGCCAGCAGCCCAGGGGGGGACAGGGGTCAGCCCCAGCATTTT.